A single TCR beta chain is shown here with its context. Naivety among CD8 cells was defined by CD45RO negativity and positive CCR7 selection, thereby excluding terminally differentiated effector memory CD45RA+ cells. V was clipped by 5 bases and J by 0 bases; unmatched bases: 6. The CDR3 has 17 residues. Looked up from germline, CDR1 is SGHVS and CDR2 is FNYEAQ. These data are taken from a study of shared clonotypes between healthy human individuals. The protocol was immunoSEQ multiplex PCR, while the TCRdb copy is restricted to in-frame clones and leaves out a portion. The table lists approximately 810,000 clones, 80% to 95% of them singletons, with 20% to 30% in the top ten.

The clonotype was recovered from a man between 25 and 39 years old in good health. The chain has TRBV7-6 and TRBJ2-1, with 11 bases matching TRBD2. Sequenced input: naive CD8+ T cells sorted from blood. CDR3 bases: TGTGCCAGCAGCGCGGGGACTAGCGGAAGCTCCTACAATGAGCAGTTCTTC. Translation: CASSAGTSGSSYNEQFF. The full variable domain, with the rest looked up from reference TRBV7-6 and TRBJ2-1, is GAGVSQSPRYKVTKRGQDVALRCDPISGHVSLYWYRQALGQGPEFLTYFNYEAQQDKSGLPNDRFSAERPEGSISTLTIQRTEQRDSAMYRCASSAGTSGSSYNEQFFGPGTRLTVL.